These 13 T cell receptor beta chains originate from one sample sequenced in a study of post-analysis software for immune sequencing data. Their cognate antigens are unknown. TCR beta cDNA libraries included unique molecular identifiers. TCRdb processed the PCR reads anew with MiXCR; each CDR3 protein has one entry. The sample lists some 700,000 distinct CDR3 sequences; 59% were seen once. Points from the study as a whole: Roughly 5 TRBV segments, including TRBV5-6, TRBV5-1 and TRBV20-1, were more frequent in patients than controls.

The source material was blood. The source is a girl aged 2-10 years with multiple sclerosis.

Here the CDR3 DNA reads TGTGCCAGCAGCTGGGGCCAGATCTACGAGCAGTACTTC. Encoded protein: CASSWGQIYEQYF. The chain has TRBV7-9 and TRBJ2-7; TRBD1 is a possible D gene (5 bases). Germline V gives CDR1 SEHNR, CDR2 FQNEAQ (reference sequence). This CDR3 has 13 amino acids. V was shortened by 4 bases and J by 3 bases, with 10 bases between the two germline ends. Supplemented by reference TRBV7-9 and TRBJ2-7, the full variable domain reads DTGVSQNPRHKITKRGQNVTFRCDPISEHNRLYWYRQTLGQGPEFLTYFQNEAQLEKSRLLSDRFSAERPKGSFSTLEIQRTEQGDSAMYLCASSWGQIYEQYFGPGTRLTVT.

This chain uses TRBV7-2 with TRBJ2-6, with no clear D. The length of the CDR3 is 14 residues. The germline gives CDR1 SGHTA, CDR2 FQGNSA. Between the trimmed V and J ends, which lost 2 bases and 1 base, there was a span of 3 bases. CDR3 protein: CASSLKSGANVLTF. The CDR3 region has the DNA TGTGCCAGCAGCTTAAAATCTGGGGCCAACGTCCTGACTTTC.

V gene TRBV5-1 combines with J gene TRBJ2-7; 7 nucleotides match TRBD1. Germline values: CDR1 SGHRS, CDR2 YFSETQ. The CDR3 is 14 residues long. V lost 4 bases, J lost 3 bases, and 7 bases stayed unmatched. CDR3 region: CASSKSRDSYEQYF. In DNA, the CDR3 is TGCGCCAGCAGCAAGTCCCGGGACAGCTACGAGCAGTACTTC.

The CDR3 region is CASSRQTGHYGYTF. The CDR3 DNA reads TGTGCCAGCAGTCGACAGACAGGCCACTATGGCTACACCTTC. The chain combines TRBV27 with TRBJ1-2; the D gene is possibly TRBD1 (6 bases). This CDR3 is 14 amino acids long. The germline CDR1 and CDR2 sequences are MNHEY and SMNVEV (reference sequence). V was cut by 5 bases and J by 3 bases, with 13 bases left in between.

This clonotype has just a few counts. The V gene is TRBV4-1, the J gene TRBJ2-7; D might be TRBD2 (7 bases). The germline V gene has CDR1 MGHRA and CDR2 YSYEKL. The CDR3 is 14 amino acids. Trimming removed 4 bases at V and 2 bases at J, with 12 bases between. The CDR3 region has the DNA TGCGCCAGCAGCCCCGTCGGGGGGCCCTACGAGCAGTACTTC. As protein: CASSPVGGPYEQYF.

This chain connects TRBV20-1 to TRBJ2-7, with TRBD2 identical over 15 bases. Germline V gene data show CDR1 as DFQATT and CDR2 as SNEGSKA (reference sequence). V trimming: 3 bases; J trimming: 3 bases; junction bases outside the gene matches: 6. The CDR3 is 16 residues long. In nucleotides, the CDR3 is TGCAGTGCTAGCGACCGGACTAGCGGGGGGGTCTACGAGCAGTACTTC. Translating it yields CSASDRTSGGVYEQYF.

The chain employs TRBV5-6 and TRBJ1-4; perhaps TRBD1 as D (6 bases). The CDR3 spans 18 residues. The germline V gene encodes CDR1 SGHDT and CDR2 YYEEEE. V was pared by 4 bases and J by 7 bases, with 26 bases between. CDR3 amino acids: CASSPYIRQQGPREKLFF. DNA for the CDR3: TGTGCCAGCAGCCCGTATATACGCCAACAGGGTCCGCGTGAAAAACTGTTTTTT.

J is TRBJ2-1 and V is TRBV5-1; D is perhaps TRBD2 (6 bases). The length of the CDR3 is 16 residues. Trimming pared 5 bases from V and 3 bases from J, leaving 18 bases between. Looked up from germline, CDR1 is SGHRS and CDR2 is YFSETQ. The CDR3 region is CASRRRLERDYNEQFF. DNA for the CDR3: TGCGCCAGCAGGCGACGACTAGAACGGGACTACAATGAGCAGTTCTTC.

The V and J genes are TRBV7-6 and TRBJ2-7, with D perhaps matching TRBD1 (5 bases). This CDR3 comprises 15 residues. Trimming removed 2 bases at V and 1 base at J, with 12 bases between. Germline CDR1 and CDR2: SGHVS and FNYEAQ. The CDR3 reads CASSLTAGQSYEQYF. DNA of the CDR3: TGTGCCAGCAGCTTAACGGCAGGGCAGTCCTACGAGCAGTACTTC.

This sequence joins TRBV29-1 and TRBJ2-3; 13 bases map to TRBD2. The CDR3 extends over 16 amino acids. Germline lookup yields CDR1 SQVTM and CDR2 ANQGSEA. V dropped 3 bases and J dropped 3; count of bases not matched to a gene: 6. As DNA, the CDR3 is TGCAGCGTTGATGGACTAGCGGGAGATAAGACAGATACGCAGTATTTT. Its translation: CSVDGLAGDKTDTQYF.

The genes are TRBV27 and TRBJ1-1; 9 nucleotides align to TRBD1. Germline values: CDR1 MNHEY, CDR2 SMNVEV (reference sequence). V shed 8 bases, J shed 5 bases, and the junction held 9 bases outside the gene matches. The CDR3 runs to 14 residues. CDR3 sequence (DNA): TGTGCCAGCCCCTTTGGGACAGGGCGAACTGAAGCTTTCTTT. Its translation is CASPFGTGRTEAFF.

Here the CDR3 DNA reads TGTGCCAGCAGCAAAAGGGACTCACCCTACTACGAGCAGTACTTC. Its protein product is CASSKRDSPYYEQYF. The chain recombines TRBV9 with TRBJ2-5, with D perhaps matching TRBD2 (6 bases). The J call is doubtful: the DNA matches TRBJ2-7 better. This CDR3 contains 15 residues. CDR1 is SGDLS and CDR2 is YYNGEE in the germline V gene.

The rearrangement joins TRBV29-1 to TRBJ2-7; 8 positions match TRBD2. This CDR3 region has 15 residues. CDR1 is SQVTM and CDR2 is ANQGSEA in the germline V gene. J was trimmed by 10 bases and V by 6 bases; bases with no gene match: 20. In DNA form, the CDR3 reads TGCAGCGTCCTTCCCATGACTAGCGCAAGGGAGATCCAGTACTTC. Protein sequence: CSVLPMTSAREIQYF.